This T cell receptor (beta chain) is drawn from a study of blood T cell repertoires in COVID-19. Across the study: Some COVID-19 samples were acute and others convalescent; all came from the United States, Italy and Spain. In each case, the material was cDNA or gDNA derived from T cells, B-cell-depleted T cells, or PBMCs.

Assay: immunoSEQ multiplex PCR; the TCRdb copy retains only in-frame clones and omits some. Of 160,000 or so clones in the sample, about 92% were seen once. Material for sequencing was peripheral blood. This receptor was taken from a man in his fifties or sixties with active or convalescent COVID-19.

The CDR3 nucleotides are TGTGCCAGCAGCAAAGGGACAGGGGGGGTGACCCAGTACTTC. Its translation is CASSKGTGGVTQYF. The rearrangement uses TRBV9 and TRBJ2-5; 11 bases agree with TRBD1. V dropped 4 bases and J dropped 7; count of bases not matched to a gene: 6. CDR1 and CDR2 (germline): SGDLS, YYNGEE. This CDR3 is built from 14 residues.